These 18 T cell receptor beta chains came from one sample sequenced in a study of cytomegalovirus exposure and HLA in healthy donors. Primers included in the PCR were 60 Vbeta and 13 Jbeta primers. Produced via immunoSEQ multiplex PCR; TCRdb's table is partial and in-frame only. This table has 100,000 to 150,000 clones, over 65% appearing once. Input material: PBMCs. These TCRs come from a man aged 25 to 40 in good health and CMV-seropositive.

This rearrangement joins TRBV5-1 to TRBJ2-3; TRBD2 matches at 10 bases. This CDR3 is 16 amino acids long. V dropped 4 bases and J dropped 6; count of bases not matched to a gene: 11. Looked up from germline, CDR1 is SGHRS and CDR2 is YFSETQ. The CDR3 loop is CASSPVGAGGTDTQYF. CDR3 in DNA: TGCGCCAGCAGCCCGGTGGGAGCGGGAGGGACTGATACGCAGTATTTT.

This sequence joins TRBV5-1 and TRBJ1-2, with 10 bases identical to TRBD1. From germline, CDR1 is SGHRS and CDR2 YFSETQ. The CDR3 extends over 14 amino acids. V dropped 4 bases and J dropped 3; count of bases not matched to a gene: 3. For the CDR3, the DNA is TGCGCCAGCAGCCAAGGGACAGGGGACTATGGCTACACCTTC. This translates into CASSQGTGDYGYTF.

The chain uses TRBV5-6 and TRBJ2-5; 9 bases match TRBD2. CDR1 SGHDT and CDR2 YYEEEE come from the germline V gene. CDR3 length: 15 amino acids. V lost 4 bases, J lost 5 bases, and 9 bases stayed unmatched. The CDR3, as DNA: TGTGCCAGCAGCGTACTCGCGGGAGGGAAGGAGACCCAGTACTTC. Amino acid sequence: CASSVLAGGKETQYF.

The gene calls are TRBV2 and TRBJ2-2, with a possible D match to TRBD2 (7 bases). CDR1 and CDR2 (germline): SNHLY, FYNNEI. V dropped 9 bases and J dropped 5 bases, with 10 bases sitting between them. The CDR3 has 12 residues. The CDR3 region has the DNA TGTGCCAGGAGGGGGGGTACCGGGGAGCTGTTTTTT. It codes for CARRGGTGELFF.

The genes are TRBV29-1 and TRBJ2-1; 9 bases line up with TRBD2. The CDR3 covers 14 residues. J lost 7 bases, V lost 4 bases, and 8 bases had no gene match. From germline, CDR1 is SQVTM and CDR2 ANQGSEA. CDR3 DNA sequence: TGCAGCGTTGTGTGGCCCAGCGGGAGGAATGAGCAGTTCTTC. Translated: CSVVWPSGRNEQFF.

The chain employs TRBV7-9 and TRBJ2-7; 8 bases fit TRBD1. Germline CDR1 and CDR2: SEHNR and FQNEAQ (reference sequence). Trimming at V came to 5 bases and at J to 2 bases, leaving 5 bases not matched to a gene. CDR3 size: 14 residues. CDR3 nucleotides: TGTGCCAGCAGCATGGGACAGGCCGCCTACGAGCAGTACTTC. Its translation is CASSMGQAAYEQYF.

The genes are TRBV7-3 and TRBJ1-1, with D possibly TRBD1 on 6 matching bases. With 0 bases removed from V and 2 bases from J, the gap between germline ends came to 13 bases. This CDR3 comprises 16 residues. CDR1 and CDR2 (germline): SGHTA, FQGTGA. CDR3 nucleotide sequence: TGTGCCAGCAGCTTAACGGCAGGGGCCTTCAACACTGAAGCTTTCTTT. Translation gives CASSLTAGAFNTEAFF.

V is TRBV27 and J is TRBJ1-5, with D possibly matching TRBD1 (6 bases). The CDR3 runs 13 residues. Trimming removed 2 bases at V and 10 bases at J, with 12 bases between. Germline-derived CDR1 and CDR2 are MNHEY and SMNVEV (reference sequence). The DNA of the CDR3 is TGTGCCAGCAGTTTACTGCGGGGGGCCCCCCAGCATTTT. Protein sequence: CASSLLRGAPQHF.

The chain is built from TRBV27 and TRBJ2-5; 9 bases match TRBD2. The germline V gene has CDR1 MNHEY and CDR2 SMNVEV (reference sequence). The junction had 15 bases not matched to a gene; V was cut back by 5 bases and J by 5 bases. This CDR3 region has 17 residues. CDR3 protein: CASSPASGTPRGETQYF. For the CDR3, the DNA is TGTGCCAGCAGTCCCGCTAGCGGGACCCCCCGGGGGGAGACCCAGTACTTC.

Of note for this clone: The same CDR3 also results from other DNA sequences found in this sample. The V call is TRBV11-2, the J call TRBJ1-2; TRBD1 matches 7 bases. Germline CDR1 reads SGHAT; CDR2 reads FQNNGV. V was pared by 3 bases and J by 6 bases, with 7 bases of the junction left unmatched. The CDR3 runs 14 residues. DNA of the CDR3: TGTGCCAGCAGCTTGAGAGGGGGCGCCGATGGCTACACCTTC. This encodes CASSLRGGADGYTF.

The chain has TRBV4-2 and TRBJ2-1; 10 positions agree with TRBD2. Germline V gene data show CDR1 as LGHNA and CDR2 as YNFKEQ. Unmatched junction bases numbered 3, after V lost 6 bases and J lost 4 bases. This CDR3 is 14 amino acids long. CDR3 residues: CASRKREGYNEQFF. Here the CDR3 DNA reads TGTGCCAGCAGAAAGCGGGAGGGGTACAATGAGCAGTTCTTC.

This clone has just one count. J is TRBJ1-1 and V is TRBV19; D is possibly TRBD1 (6 bases). From germline, CDR1 is LNHDA and CDR2 SQIVND (reference sequence). The CDR3 is 11 residues long. The V end was cut by 7 bases, the J end by 6 bases, with 9 bases between. The CDR3 DNA is TGTGCCAGTATGTGGGGGCCTGAAGCTTTCTTT. Protein sequence: CASMWGPEAFF.

The V and J genes are TRBV27 and TRBJ2-3, with TRBD2 identical over 8 bases. Germline CDR1 reads MNHEY; CDR2 reads SMNVEV (reference sequence). Trimming removed 2 bases from V and 4 bases from J; junction bases left unmatched: 5. This CDR3 is built from 15 residues. CDR3: CASSLQREIPDTQYF. CDR3 in DNA: TGTGCCAGCAGTTTACAGCGGGAGATCCCAGATACGCAGTATTTT.

This chain uses TRBV27 with TRBJ2-3; TRBD2 matches 9 bases. The CDR3 contains 16 residues. J was trimmed by 4 bases and V by 5 bases; bases with no gene match: 10. Germline values: CDR1 MNHEY, CDR2 SMNVEV (reference sequence). CDR3 loop: CASSTFSGSGADTQYF. The CDR3, as DNA: TGTGCCAGCAGTACTTTTAGCGGGAGCGGGGCAGATACGCAGTATTTT.

The J gene is TRBJ1-1, the V gene TRBV28; a weak D match, TRBD1 (6 bases). V was trimmed by 9 bases and J by 3 bases, leaving 14 bases between them. CDR3 length equals 13 residues. The germline V gene has CDR1 MDHEN and CDR2 SYDVKM. CDR3 in DNA: TGTGCCAGTCACTTCAGGGGTGACACTGAAGCTTTCTTT. Translated, it gives CASHFRGDTEAFF.

This clone was seen only a few times. CDR3 sequence: CASSNGAGGQEIYGYTF. The CDR3 DNA reads TGTGCCAGTAGTAATGGGGCAGGGGGCCAGGAGATCTATGGCTACACCTTC. The chain couples TRBV19 to TRBJ1-2; 8 positions match TRBD1. V gave up 4 bases and J gave up 4 bases; unmatched junction bases: 14. The CDR3 has 17 residues. Germline V lookup: CDR1 LNHDA, CDR2 SQIVND (reference sequence).

The genes are TRBV7-8 and TRBJ1-2, with D possibly matching TRBD1 (6 bases). The CDR3 consists of 17 residues. V dropped 5 bases and J dropped 4 bases, with 23 bases sitting between them. Per germline, CDR1 SGHVS and CDR2 FQNEAQ. CDR3 bases: TGTGCCAGCAGCAGCGGACAGACATCTATCACCCTCTATGGCTACACCTTC. It encodes CASSSGQTSITLYGYTF.

The CDR3 DNA reads TGTGCCAGCAGCCCTCTCCGGGAGTCAACAGATACGCAGTATTTT. Protein sequence: CASSPLRESTDTQYF. This chain uses TRBV7-6 with TRBJ2-3; D might be TRBD2 (6 bases). The V end lost 5 bases, the J end lost 3 bases, and 15 bases lay between the germline ends. CDR3 length: 15 residues. Germline values: CDR1 SGHVS, CDR2 FNYEAQ.